The clone carrying this TCR beta chain has just one count. The CDR3 is 14 residues long. V was cut by 7 bases and J by 0 bases, with 13 bases left in between. Germline lookup yields CDR1 MNHEY and CDR2 SMNVEV (reference sequence). These data belong to a study of blood T cell repertoires in COVID-19. About the research overall: PBMCs, B-cell-depleted T cells, or T cells were the source of the cDNA or gDNA that made up the material.

Produced via immunoSEQ multiplex PCR; TCRdb's table is partial and in-frame only. This table has about 250,000 clones, 80% to 85% appearing once. The TCR sequence derives from a man aged 50 to 59 with active or convalescent COVID-19. Sequencing was carried out using peripheral blood. The chain uses TRBV27 and TRBJ2-7; tentative D call: TRBD2 (6 bases). The CDR3 spells CASTGDFYSYEQYF. DNA of the CDR3: TGTGCCAGCACCGGGGACTTCTACTCCTACGAGCAGTACTTC.